The 3 T cell receptor beta chains below come from one sample, sequenced in a study of cytomegalovirus exposure and HLA in healthy donors. Sequenced by immunoSEQ multiplex PCR; TCRdb stores in-frame clones only, minus some. The table lists around 150,000 clones, approximately 90% of them singletons. Specimen: PBMCs. These receptors all stem from a man aged 18 to 30 in good health and CMV-seronegative.

To note about this clone: This likely comes from a read error, as the CDR3 has no conserved phenylalanine or tryptophan at its end. The DNA is omitted, as the CDR3 cannot be located on it reliably, and the CDR3 follows TCRdb's listing. The rearrangement uses TRBV28 and TRBJ2-7; TRBD1, the D gene given by the table, was not confirmed from the DNA. CDR1 MDHEN and CDR2 SYDVKM come from the germline V gene. The CDR3 numbers 12 amino acids, ends counted. CDR3 protein: CASSLSGQGFLL.

The rearrangement joins TRBV4-1 to TRBJ2-1; 10 bases fit TRBD1. J lost 4 bases, V lost 8 bases, and 5 bases had no gene match. Germline CDR1 MGHRA, CDR2 YSYEKL. This CDR3 is 14 amino acids long. CDR3 nucleotide sequence: TGCGCCAGCCAGTGGGGACAGGGGTACAATGAGCAGTTCTTC. Residues: CASQWGQGYNEQFF.

The rearrangement links TRBV5-1 to TRBJ1-5, with 8 positions matching TRBD1. CDR3 length: 14 residues. Germline loops: CDR1 SGHRS, CDR2 YFSETQ. V shed 4 bases, J shed 6 bases, and the junction held 6 bases outside the gene matches. This CDR3 is CASSLRGLGQPQHF. CDR3 nucleotides: TGCGCCAGCAGCCTCAGGGGGCTAGGTCAGCCCCAGCATTTT.